These T cell receptor beta chains were read from a single sample in a study of shared clonotypes between healthy human individuals. Sequenced by immunoSEQ multiplex PCR; TCRdb stores in-frame clones only, minus some. Of over a million clones in the sample, about 70% were seen once. The sample consisted of memory CD4+ T cells sorted from blood. The receptors derive from a man aged 18 to 30 in good health. Each CDR3 is given with its conserved first and last residue. A D gene is named only where the DNA matches it firmly. The size field is filled for only some rows; it gives once, few, many or a size class.

j_call,d_call,v_call,cdr3_length,clone_size,cdr3_aa,cdr3_nt
TRBJ2-5,TRBD1,TRBV5-4,15,NA,CASSSSQGNRETQYF,TGTGCCAGCAGCTCATCACAGGGGAATCGAGAGACCCAGTACTTC
TRBJ2-7,NA,TRBV4-2,13,once,CASSEIGELEQYF,TGTGCCAGCAGCGAGATTGGGGAGCTCGAGCAGTACTTC
TRBJ1-3,NA,TRBV5-1,14,NA,CASSFQGSGNTIYF,TGCGCCAGCAGCTTTCAGGGATCTGGAAACACCATATATTTT
TRBJ2-6,NA,TRBV12-2,15,NA,CASRKRESGANVLTF,TGTGCAAGTCGCAAGCGGGAGTCTGGGGCCAACGTCCTGACTTTC
TRBJ2-3,TRBD2,TRBV4-1,14,NA,CASSQAGLVGTQYF,TGCGCCAGCAGCCAAGCTGGACTAGTGGGAACGCAGTATTTT
TRBJ2-5,TRBD2,TRBV4-1,17,NA,CASSQEGTSGRGGTQYF,TGCGCCAGCAGCCAAGAGGGAACTAGCGGGAGAGGGGGGACCCAGTACTTC
TRBJ2-1,NA,TRBV5-1,12,once,CASSLESGEQFF,TGCGCCAGCAGCTTGGAAAGCGGGGAGCAGTTCTTC
TRBJ2-1,TRBD2,TRBV2,14,many,CASTKSGRIYEQFF,TGTGCCAGCACCAAAAGCGGGAGAATATACGAGCAGTTCTTC
TRBJ1-1,TRBD1,TRBV10-3,16,NA,CATSKLQGAPNTEAFF,TGTGCCACCTCTAAACTACAGGGGGCTCCGAACACTGAAGCTTTCTTT
TRBJ1-1,NA,TRBV5-1,13,few,CASKGEPNTEAFF,TGCGCCAGCAAGGGTGAACCGAACACTGAAGCTTTCTTT
TRBJ2-7,TRBD2,TRBV6-1,18,NA,CASSEARRGTPSSHEQYF,TGTGCCAGCAGTGAAGCGCGGCGGGGGACCCCTTCGTCTCACGAGCAGTACTTC
TRBJ2-3,NA,TRBV11-2,15,NA,CASSLRRGSTDTQYF,TGTGCCAGCAGCTTAAGAAGGGGAAGCACAGATACGCAGTATTTT
TRBJ2-7,NA,TRBV7-2,14,NA,CASSAKTRGYEQYF,TGTGCCAGCAGTGCAAAGACGAGGGGCTACGAGCAGTACTTC
TRBJ2-7,NA,TRBV6-6,14,few,CASRQGDISYEQYF,TGTGCCAGCAGACAGGGTGATATCTCCTACGAGCAGTACTTC
TRBJ2-7,NA,TRBV18,13,NA,CASSYGGDREQYF,TGTGCCAGCTCCTACGGCGGGGACCGCGAGCAGTACTTC
TRBJ1-6,NA,TRBV25-1,13,few,CASSGTQNSPLHF,TGTGCCAGCAGTGGGACACAAAATTCACCCCTCCACTTT
TRBJ1-1,TRBD1,TRBV6-6,16,NA,CASSYPGQHLNTEAFF,TGTGCCAGCAGTTATCCGGGACAGCATCTGAACACTGAAGCTTTCTTT
TRBJ2-5,NA,TRBV29-1,12,NA,CSVGQAQETQYF,TGCAGCGTTGGACAAGCACAAGAGACCCAGTACTTC
TRBJ2-2,NA,TRBV2,14,NA,CASRTRQDTGELFF,TGTGCCAGCAGGACCCGACAGGACACCGGGGAGCTGTTTTTT
TRBJ2-7,TRBD1,TRBV5-1,15,NA,CASSERQGESYEQYF,TGCGCCAGCAGCGAAAGACAGGGGGAATCCTACGAGCAGTACTTC
TRBJ1-3,NA,TRBV6-6,15,NA,CASSYSMASGNTIYF,TGTGCCAGCAGTTACTCGATGGCTTCTGGAAACACCATATATTTT
TRBJ1-5,NA,TRBV9,15,NA,CASSVDSGRNQPQHF,TGTGCCAGCAGCGTAGACTCAGGGCGCAATCAGCCCCAGCATTTT
TRBJ2-1,NA,TRBV7-2,11,NA,CASSLLYEQFF,TGTGCCAGCAGCTTACTTTACGAGCAGTTCTTC
TRBJ2-7,TRBD1,TRBV10-1,15,few,CASSSGGQGLDEQYF,TGCGCCAGCAGTTCCGGGGGACAGGGATTGGACGAGCAGTACTTC
TRBJ1-6,NA,TRBV7-6,13,NA,CASSLNTYSPLHF,TGTGCCAGCAGCTTGAACACCTACTCGCCCCTCCACTTT
TRBJ1-1,NA,TRBV6-1,12,few,CASKGGGTEAFF,TGTGCCAGCAAAGGAGGGGGGACTGAAGCTTTCTTT
TRBJ1-4,NA,TRBV5-4,14,NA,CASSFRDGGEKLFF,TGTGCCAGCAGCTTCCGGGACGGGGGTGAAAAACTGTTTTTT
TRBJ1-1,TRBD1,TRBV2,14,NA,CASSEQGAATEAFF,TGTGCCAGCAGTGAACAGGGGGCGGCCACTGAAGCTTTCTTT